This T cell receptor (beta chain) was recorded in a study of identical twins. MiXCR, applied by TCRdb to the 5' RACE reads, yields one record per CDR3 protein. The table records hundreds of thousands of distinct CDR3 sequences, around 24% of them present only once. This clonotype was counted ten times or more. There were only healthy Caucasians among the donors. The CDR3 contains 14 residues. The ends were cut back, 5 bases at V and 10 bases at J, with 18 bases in the middle. These data are also associated with another study on T cells expressing NK-cell markers. This second study notes: What restricted sorting to alpha-beta TCR T cells in several experiments was an anti-gamma-delta TCR antibody.

The sequence was obtained from a woman aged 18-29 years in good health. Material: CD4+ T cells sorted from blood. The chain uses TRBV12-3 or TRBV12-4 and TRBJ2-1; no definite D call. This chain's CDR3 is CASSPAERDGEQFF. CDR3 bases: TGTGCCAGCAGTCCCGCTGAGCGAGATGGGGAGCAGTTCTTC.